The 28 T cell receptor beta chains given below trace back to one sample, sequenced in a study of blood T cell repertoires in COVID-19 (dated by TCRdb to 2020 to 2022). Library preparation employed the immunoSEQ multiplex PCR assay. TCRdb took this table from immuneACCESS and kept in-frame rearrangements with V and J called. Such tables lack part of the clones; where checked against another copy, unresolved V genes explain under half of the gap, and the rest is unexplained. The sample has about 160,000 clones on record, around 77% of them singletons. The ten largest clones add up to around 2.8% of the sample. The material sequenced was peripheral blood. The receptors stem from a man aged 65-85 years with acute or convalescent COVID-19.

V is TRBV7-3 and J is TRBJ2-1; 12 bases fit TRBD2. The trim removed 3 bases at V and 6 bases at J, leaving 3 bases unmatched. Germline V gene sequence: CDR1 SGHTA, CDR2 FQGTGA. The CDR3 covers 15 residues. The DNA of the CDR3 is TGTGCCAGCAGCTTGACTAGCGGGAGTCCCAATGAGCAGTTCTTC. Translated, it gives CASSLTSGSPNEQFF. The whole variable domain, remainder taken from reference TRBV7-3 and TRBJ2-1, is GAGVSQTPSNKVTEKGKYVELRCDPISGHTALYWYRQSLGQGPEFLIYFQGTGAADDSGLPNDRFFAVRPEGSVSTLKIQRTERGDSAVYLCASSLTSGSPNEQFFGPGTRLTVL.

The chain couples TRBV12-5 to TRBJ2-7, with 10 bases lining up with TRBD1. This CDR3 contains 15 residues. Germline assignment: CDR1 LGHNT and CDR2 FRNRAP. V lost 6 bases, J lost 3 bases, and 8 bases stayed unmatched. In DNA form, the CDR3 reads TGTGCTAGTGGAAAAACCGGGACAGGGGTCTACGAGCAGTACTTC. This codes for CASGKTGTGVYEQYF. Together with reference TRBV12-5 and TRBJ2-7, the CDR3 gives the full variable domain: DARVTQTPRHKVTEMGQEVTMRCQPILGHNTVFWYRQTMMQGLELLAYFRNRAPLDDSGMPKDRFSAEMPDATLATLKIQPSEPRDSAVYFCASGKTGTGVYEQYFGPGTRLTVT.

CDR3 nucleotide sequence: TGTGCCACCAGTGAAGCGGTGTCGGATACGCAGTATTTT. Its translation is CATSEAVSDTQYF. The chain is built from TRBV24-1 and TRBJ2-3; a weak D match, TRBD2 (5 bases). Germline assignment: CDR1 KGHDR and CDR2 SFDVKD. The CDR3 sequence is 13 residues long. Trimming shortened V by 4 bases and J by 6 bases, and 10 bases separated the two germline ends.

This clone was seen once. The chain employs TRBV7-8 and TRBJ2-6; a possible D gene is TRBD2 (6 bases). With 4 bases removed from V and 1 base from J, the gap between germline ends came to 17 bases. The CDR3 is 18 residues long. From germline, CDR1 is SGHVS and CDR2 FQNEAQ. CDR3 DNA sequence: TGTGCCAGCAGCTCCGTTATCGGGAGATGGTCTGGGGCCAACGTCCTGACTTTC. Translation gives CASSSVIGRWSGANVLTF.

The DNA for the CDR3 is TGTGCCAGCAGCCAAGTTCAACATGAAGCTTTCTTT. It codes for CASSQVQHEAFF. The V call is TRBV3-1 (or the pseudogene TRBV3-2), the J call TRBJ1-1; D is uncertain. The CDR3 totals 12 residues. V was pared by 1 base and J by 7 bases, with 7 bases between. CDR1 is LGHDT, CDR2 YNNKEL, per germline (reference sequence).

This clone came up a few times. V gene TRBV28 combines with J gene TRBJ1-2; D not certain. This CDR3 is built from 17 residues. V was trimmed by 6 bases and J by 0 bases, leaving 20 bases between them. The germline V gene has CDR1 MDHEN and CDR2 SYDVKM. The CDR3 region is CASRKSPGRYPNYGYTF. The CDR3 bases are TGTGCCAGCAGAAAATCGCCGGGTCGGTATCCTAACTATGGCTACACCTTC.

This sequence joins TRBV5-1 and TRBJ1-4; TRBD1 might be the D (6 bases). The ends were cut back, 2 bases at V and 7 bases at J, with 15 bases in the middle. The germline CDR1 and CDR2 sequences are SGHRS and YFSETQ. The CDR3 totals 15 residues. CDR3 DNA sequence: TGCGCCAGCAGCTTTTTTACGGGGGGCGGTGAAAAACTGTTTTTT. Amino acid sequence: CASSFFTGGGEKLFF.

The chain is built from TRBV6-2 or TRBV6-3 and TRBJ1-2; the match to TRBD1 covers 10 bases. There are 14 residues in the CDR3. Germline assignment: CDR1 MNHEY and CDR2 SVGEGT. V shed 6 bases, J shed 5 bases, and the junction held 6 bases outside the gene matches. The DNA of the CDR3 is TGTGCCAGCAGCCCGACAGGGGGCGGATATGGCTACACCTTC. This encodes CASSPTGGGYGYTF.

This clone was seen once. The V call is TRBV30, the J call TRBJ1-1; D unclear. The germline CDR1 and CDR2 sequences are GTSNPN and SVGIG (reference sequence). V lost 2 bases to trimming and J lost 0 bases, with 13 bases between them. The CDR3 is made up of 15 amino acids. The CDR3 region has the DNA TGTGCCTGGAGTCCCCGCGGCAGCGTGAACACTGAAGCTTTCTTT. This translates into CAWSPRGSVNTEAFF.

The rearrangement links TRBV11-2 to TRBJ2-2; a possible D gene is TRBD1 (6 bases). The CDR3 totals 16 residues. V was clipped by 5 bases and J by 2 bases, with 15 bases between them. CDR1 and CDR2 (germline): SGHAT, FQNNGV. In DNA form, the CDR3 reads TGTGCCAGCAGCCCCGACGACAGGAAAAACACCGGGGAGCTGTTTTTT. It translates to CASSPDDRKNTGELFF.

This clone was counted between two and nine times. The chain joins TRBV5-1 to TRBJ1-1; the D is unclear. The ends were cut back, 3 bases at V and 0 bases at J, with 6 bases in the middle. Germline V gives CDR1 SGHRS, CDR2 YFSETQ. The CDR3 sequence is 13 residues long. CDR3 in DNA: TGCGCCAGCAGCTACTCCATGAACACTGAAGCTTTCTTT. Translation: CASSYSMNTEAFF.

CDR3: CASSTGRLPRMEGMNEQYF. CDR3 coding DNA: TGCGCCAGCAGCACGGGGCGGTTACCGCGGATGGAGGGAATGAACGAGCAGTACTTC. V gene TRBV5-1 combines with J gene TRBJ2-7; a possible D gene is TRBD2 (6 bases). Germline V gene data show CDR1 as SGHRS and CDR2 as YFSETQ. V lost 4 bases and J 5 bases, leaving 31 bases between the germline ends. The CDR3 length is 19 residues.

The rearrangement links TRBV28 to TRBJ2-7; 7 bases are shared with TRBD1. The CDR3 contains 12 residues. After removal of 9 bases from V and 3 bases from J, the junction contained 5 bases not matched to a gene. Germline values: CDR1 MDHEN, CDR2 SYDVKM. The CDR3 DNA is TGTGCCAGGAGGACAGGCGACTACGAGCAGTACTTC. Translated: CARRTGDYEQYF.

The chain couples TRBV28 to TRBJ2-7; 8 bases are a match to TRBD2. CDR1 is MDHEN and CDR2 is SYDVKM in the germline V gene. This CDR3 spans 14 amino acids. J lost 0 bases, V lost 6 bases, and 4 bases had no gene match. The CDR3 is CASSLAGSSYEQYF. DNA for the CDR3: TGTGCCAGCAGCCTAGCGGGTAGCTCCTACGAGCAGTACTTC.

V gene TRBV5-1 combines with J gene TRBJ1-3; no definite D call. The V and J ends lost 9 bases and 6 bases respectively, with 7 bases between them. Per the germline V gene, CDR1 is SGHRS and CDR2 is YFSETQ. The CDR3 is 10 residues long. The CDR3 reads CATRSNTIYF. CDR3 DNA sequence: TGCGCCACCCGGTCAAACACCATATATTTT.

With respect to this clone: The sample has other DNA sequences that encode this CDR3 too. This chain uses TRBV12-3 or TRBV12-4 with TRBJ1-2; D ambiguous. CDR3 length: 12 residues. Trimming left V 2 bases short and J 2 bases short, with 3 bases between. This CDR3 reads CASSLLNYGYTF. CDR3 coding DNA: TGTGCCAGCAGTTTATTAAACTATGGCTACACCTTC.

The V and J genes are TRBV5-6 and TRBJ1-1, with D possibly being TRBD1 (5 bases). The germline CDR1 and CDR2 sequences are SGHDT and YYEEEE. Trimming shortened V by 5 bases and J by 1 base, and 9 bases separated the two germline ends. This CDR3 is built from 13 residues. Here the CDR3 DNA reads TGTGCCAGCAGAGGGACTAGGAACACTGAAGCTTTCTTT. Translation gives CASRGTRNTEAFF.

The V and J genes are TRBV6-4 and TRBJ1-1, with TRBD1 identical over 8 bases. Germline-derived CDR1 and CDR2 are MRHNA and SNTAGT. The CDR3 sequence is 14 residues long. V was clipped by 6 bases and J by 1 base; unmatched bases: 4. CDR3 region: CASSLGTGNTEAFF. The CDR3, as DNA: TGTGCCAGCAGCCTCGGGACAGGGAACACTGAAGCTTTCTTT.

CDR3 in amino acids: CASRPGTGLLNEQFF. DNA of the CDR3: TGTGCCAGCAGACCCGGGACAGGGCTCCTCAATGAGCAGTTCTTC. The V and J genes are TRBV2 and TRBJ2-1, with TRBD1 matching 9 bases. The ends lost 6 bases at V and 6 bases at J; junction bases unmatched: 9. This CDR3 has 15 residues. The germline V gene encodes CDR1 SNHLY and CDR2 FYNNEI.

The chain couples TRBV9 to TRBJ1-3; 7 positions match TRBD1. Germline V CDR1 and CDR2: SGDLS, YYNGEE. J lost 8 bases, V lost 2 bases, and 4 bases had no gene match. CDR3 size: 13 residues. DNA of the CDR3: TGTGCCAGCAGCGTGCAGGGGGGACACACCATATATTTT. It specifies CASSVQGGHTIYF.

The V gene is TRBV5-5, the J gene TRBJ1-2; TRBD1 aligns across 8 bases. The CDR3 has 16 amino acids. Germline V CDR1 and CDR2: SGHKS, YYEKEE (reference sequence). Trimming at V came to 4 bases and at J to 4 bases, leaving 12 bases not matched to a gene. The CDR3 spells CASSPEITGGLYGYTF. The CDR3 region has the DNA TGTGCCAGCAGCCCTGAGATCACAGGGGGTCTCTATGGCTACACCTTC.

This clone was counted once. The chain carries TRBV6-5 and TRBJ1-1; 7 positions match TRBD1. Trimming removed 7 bases from V and 6 bases from J; junction bases left unmatched: 8. The CDR3 contains 13 residues. The germline V gene has CDR1 MNHEY and CDR2 SVGAGI. Written as DNA, the CDR3 is TGTGCCAGCACCCAGACAGGGAAAGCTGAAGCTTTCTTT. Translated, it gives CASTQTGKAEAFF.

DNA for the CDR3: TGTGCCAGCAGCGGTGACAGGGGATCTGCAAACATTCAGTACTTC. Its protein is CASSGDRGSANIQYF. The chain employs TRBV9 and TRBJ2-4; TRBD1 matches 8 bases. This CDR3 is 15 amino acids long. Germline V gene lookup returns CDR1 SGDLS and CDR2 YYNGEE. The trim removed 3 bases at V and 6 bases at J, leaving 8 bases unmatched.

Note on this clone: At one of its ends the junction is not consistent with the germline gene, which may arise from a read error. This chain uses TRBV11-3 with TRBJ2-5; D uncertain. The CDR3 spans 13 residues. Germline CDR1 SGHNT, CDR2 YENEEA. As DNA, the CDR3 is TGTGCCAGCACCTTAGGCGACGGGGAGACCCAGTACTTC. Its translation is CASTLGDGETQYF.

The chain couples TRBV11-2 to TRBJ2-1; D might be TRBD2 (6 bases). This CDR3 is built from 16 residues. Trimming removed 5 bases at V and 6 bases at J, with 20 bases between. In germline, CDR1 is SGHAT, CDR2 FQNNGV. CDR3 DNA sequence: TGTGCCAGCAGCCGCCGTAGCGGAGGGGAGGCCAATGAGCAGTTCTTC. This codes for CASSRRSGGEANEQFF.

The V and J genes are TRBV20-1 and TRBJ1-5, with TRBD1 as a possible D gene (5 bases). Trimming took off 3 bases at V and 7 bases at J, with 16 bases between the two ends. The germline CDR1 and CDR2 sequences are DFQATT and SNEGSKA (reference sequence). The CDR3 spans 14 residues. DNA for the CDR3: TGCAGTGCTAGTCCAGCAGGGAAGGAACAGCCCCAGCATTTT. It specifies CSASPAGKEQPQHF.

This sequence joins TRBV5-4 and TRBJ2-3; 10 bases match TRBD2. Germline values: CDR1 SGHNT, CDR2 YYREEE (reference sequence). The V and J ends lost 7 bases and 3 bases, in that order; junction bases with no gene match: 5. The CDR3 length is 14 residues. The CDR3 region is CASQREGRTDTQYF. As DNA, the CDR3 is TGTGCCAGCCAGCGGGAGGGGCGAACAGATACGCAGTATTTT.

The rearrangement links TRBV7-3 to TRBJ1-1, with unresolved D. This CDR3 contains 16 residues. Germline-derived CDR1 and CDR2 are SGHTA and FQGTGA. V shed 5 bases and J shed 1 base, with 17 bases lying between them. CDR3 amino acids: CASSQIGNEGNTEAFF. CDR3 coding DNA: TGTGCCAGCAGCCAAATCGGTAACGAGGGGAACACTGAAGCTTTCTTT.